This is a list of T cell receptor beta chains from one sample in a study of beta chain features in type 1 diabetes. Repertoires were generated with immunoSEQ multiplex PCR, while TCRdb's copy carries only in-frame clones and drops some. This table has approximately 600,000 clones, around 11% appearing once. The source material was naive CD4+ T cells from blood. The origin of the receptors is a man aged 25-45 years with type 1 diabetes. Both conserved end residues are part of each CDR3. D genes are given only for firm matches. A row's size may be missing; if present it is once, few, many or a size class.

V gene,clone size,J gene,D gene,CDR3 DNA,CDR3 protein
TRBV4-3,few,TRBJ2-7,-,TGCGCCAGCAGCCATGCTCTTGACGGGACCTACGAGCAGTACTTC,CASSHALDGTYEQYF
TRBV28,few,TRBJ2-7,-,TGTGCCAGCAGCGATACCGACAAGAGCTCCTACGAGCAGTACTTC,CASSDTDKSSYEQYF
TRBV5-6,few,TRBJ1-1,-,TGTGCCAGCAGCTTTACAGGGTGGACTGAAGCTTTCTTT,CASSFTGWTEAFF
TRBV19,few,TRBJ1-4,-,TGTGCCAGTTCCCCCGGGACCGTTAATGAAAAACTGTTTTTT,CASSPGTVNEKLFF
TRBV5-6,few,TRBJ2-7,-,TGTGCCAGCAGCCCTTTGGGTCCCTACGAGCAGTACTTC,CASSPLGPYEQYF
TRBV18,few,TRBJ2-1,-,TGTGCCAGCTCACCAGACGGCGTGTACAATGAGCAGTTCTTC,CASSPDGVYNEQFF
TRBV7-3,-,TRBJ2-7,-,TGTGCCAGCAGCCCCGGGCAGGGGACCTACGAGCAGTACTTC,CASSPGQGTYEQYF
TRBV4-3,-,TRBJ2-3,TRBD2,TGCGCCAGCAGCCCTCTTGGCGGGGGGGCCCCAGATACGCAGTATTTT,CASSPLGGGAPDTQYF
TRBV4-3,-,TRBJ2-1,-,TGCGCCAGCAGCCGCTACTCAGAGAGCTCCTACAATGAGCAGTTCTTC,CASSRYSESSYNEQFF
TRBV15,-,TRBJ1-1,-,TGTGCCACCAGCAGAGTCTTACGACGACAGGTCTACACTGAAGCTTTCTTT,CATSRVLRRQVYTEAFF
TRBV5-4,few,TRBJ2-5,-,TGTGCCAGCAGCTTGGGAGGCGGAGGGCGTCAAGAGACCCAGTACTTC,CASSLGGGGRQETQYF
TRBV5-1,-,TRBJ2-5,TRBD1,TGCGCCAGCAGCTCGGGACAGGGTGAGGAGACCCAGTACTTC,CASSSGQGEETQYF
TRBV5-1,-,TRBJ2-1,TRBD2,TGCGCCAGCAGCGCTGCGGGACTAGCGGGTAATGAGCAGTTCTTC,CASSAAGLAGNEQFF
TRBV2,-,TRBJ1-2,TRBD1,TGTGCCAGCAGCTTACAGGGGGCAAAGGGCTACACCTTC,CASSLQGAKGYTF
TRBV30,-,TRBJ2-5,TRBD2,TGTGCCTGGGCGGGAGGGGCCAAAGAGACCCAGTACTTC,CAWAGGAKETQYF
TRBV7-2,few,TRBJ2-3,-,TGTGCCAGCAGCTTAGGGACAGATACGCAGTATTTT,CASSLGTDTQYF
TRBV2,few,TRBJ2-1,TRBD2,TGTGCCAGCAGTGCCCGACTAGCGGGGGGGAATGAGCAGTTCTTC,CASSARLAGGNEQFF
TRBV29-1,few,TRBJ2-3,-,TGCAGCGTTGCTATCGGTAGCACAGATACGCAGTATTTT,CSVAIGSTDTQYF
TRBV29-1,-,TRBJ2-7,TRBD1,TGCAGCGTTGAAGACAGGGGGCTCTACGAGCAGTACTTC,CSVEDRGLYEQYF
TRBV28,-,TRBJ2-3,TRBD2,TGTGCCAGCAGCCCCCTCCTGCTAGCGGGATACACAGATACGCAGTATTTT,CASSPLLLAGYTDTQYF
TRBV25-1,few,TRBJ1-2,-,TGTGCCAGCAGTGAATCAGGTCCCTATGGCTACACCTTC,CASSESGPYGYTF
TRBV25-1,-,TRBJ1-2,-,TGTGCCAGCAGTGCCCCATGGGCACAACAGGAGGGGGGCTACACCTTC,CASSAPWAQQEGGYTF
TRBV30,few,TRBJ2-7,TRBD1,TGTGCCTGGAGTTCTTGGGGACAGGGGGGCTCCTACGAGCAGTACTTC,CAWSSWGQGGSYEQYF
TRBV14,-,TRBJ2-3,TRBD1,TGTGCCAGCAGCCGACAGGGCATAGATACGCAGTATTTT,CASSRQGIDTQYF
TRBV6-4,few,TRBJ2-1,-,TGTGCCAGCAGCCCCGTGAGGGGAAACCATGAGCAGTTCTTC,CASSPVRGNHEQFF
TRBV6-6,-,TRBJ1-5,-,TGTGCCACTTTATGGGGGGCCGATCAGCCCCAGCATTTT,CATLWGADQPQHF
TRBV29-1,few,TRBJ2-3,-,TGCAGCGCAGGGGCCCGCTACACAGATACGCAGTATTTT,CSAGARYTDTQYF
TRBV9,-,TRBJ2-7,-,TGTGCCAGCAGCGTAGGTCTGTCGACCCGCACGCCCTACGAGCAGTACTTC,CASSVGLSTRTPYEQYF
TRBV6-5,few,TRBJ1-2,-,TGTGCCAGCAGTACACTAGGGACACTTGGCTACACCTTC,CASSTLGTLGYTF